This T cell receptor (beta chain) comes out of a study of T cell changes during pregnancy in multiple sclerosis. The table came from immunoSEQ multiplex PCR; TCRdb's copy has only in-frame clones and leaves some out. The sample includes 40,000 to 55,000 clones, about 91% of them seen just once. The germline V gene encodes CDR1 SGHNT and CDR2 YYREEE (reference sequence). The CDR3 contains 11 residues. V shed 0 bases and J shed 8 bases, with 5 bases lying between them. The source of this sequence is a female donor with multiple sclerosis, enrolled in a pregnancy study. The rearrangement uses TRBV5-4 and TRBJ1-1; no definite D call. Here the sequenced sample was CD8+ T cells from peripheral blood mononuclear cells, taken in the second trimester of pregnancy. The CDR3 DNA follows: TGTGCCAGCAGCTTGGCGCAGGAAGCTTTCTTT. Residues: CASSLAQEAFF.